A selection of T cell receptor beta chains follows, all from one sample in a study of human T cells and chemical hapten exposure. Using its own MiXCR run on the RACE reads, TCRdb lists one record per CDR3 protein. The sample yields about 120,000 distinct CDR3 sequences, 12% seen once. The starting material was whole blood, obtained in connection with sensitization to the hapten diphenylcyclopropenone (DPC). These receptors all stem from a woman between 50 and 59 years old with alopecia areata. Some clones in this sample may be carry-over from other donors' samples. The CDR3 runs from the conserved cysteine through the conserved F or W. A D gene is named only where the DNA matches it firmly. Clone size is stated in some rows and not others, as once, few, many or a class when expanded.

d_call	j_call	v_call	clone_size	cdr3_nt	cdr3_aa
NA	TRBJ2-7	TRBV7-2	many	TGTGCCAGCAGCCCCTATACAGAGTACGAGCAGTACTTC	CASSPYTEYEQYF
TRBD1	TRBJ1-3	TRBV12-3/TRBV12-4	NA	TGTGCCAGCAGTCTGACAGGGATCGTAGGAAACACCATATATTTT	CASSLTGIVGNTIYF
NA	TRBJ1-6	TRBV5-4	few	TGTGCCAGCAGCCTCACGGGGCCAGCTAATAATTCACCCCTCCACTTT	CASSLTGPANNSPLHF
NA	TRBJ2-7	TRBV24-1	few	TGTGCCACCAGTCCCCCTGTGGTTGACTACGAGCAGTACTTC	CATSPPVVDYEQYF
TRBD1	TRBJ1-1	TRBV6-5	many	TGTGCCAGCGAAAGGGGGCTGGGCACTGAAGCTTTCTTT	CASERGLGTEAFF
TRBD1	TRBJ1-2	TRBV28	few	TGTGCCAGCAGTTTAGGGGACAGGCCTAACTATGGCTACACCTTC	CASSLGDRPNYGYTF
NA	TRBJ2-2	TRBV6-2/TRBV6-3	many	TGTGCCAGCAGCCCTCAGGGGAACGGGGAGCTGTTTTTT	CASSPQGNGELFF
NA	TRBJ1-5	TRBV6-6	NA	TGTGCCAGCAGTTATAGTGAGGGCAATCAGCCCCAGCATTTT	CASSYSEGNQPQHF
NA	TRBJ1-1	TRBV27	few	TGTGCCAGCAGTACATATGGACAGAGAAGGAACACTGAAGCTTTCTTT	CASSTYGQRRNTEAFF
NA	TRBJ1-1	TRBV4-2	NA	TGTGCCAGCAGCCAAACCGGGCAGGGCTGGCCTGAAGCTTTCTTT	CASSQTGQGWPEAFF
NA	TRBJ1-2	TRBV2	NA	TGTGCCAGCAGATCGGGACTGTGGGGCTACACCTTC	CASRSGLWGYTF
NA	TRBJ2-4	TRBV29-1	many	TGCAGCGTTGCGATTCCGCCCAAAAACATTCAGTACTTC	CSVAIPPKNIQYF
NA	TRBJ2-7	TRBV4-3	many	TGCGCCAGCAGCCAAGTCGCGCGGGACGGCGCCTACGAGCAGTACTTC	CASSQVARDGAYEQYF
TRBD2	TRBJ2-1	TRBV7-9	few	TGTGCCAGCCGCGGGACTAGCGGTAACAATGAGCAGTTCTTC	CASRGTSGNNEQFF
NA	TRBJ1-1	TRBV12-3/TRBV12-4	NA	TGTGCCAGCAGTTTACGAGGGGGACCGAACACTGAAGCTTTCTTT	CASSLRGGPNTEAFF
NA	TRBJ1-2	TRBV28	NA	TGTGCCAGCAGTCGCCAGACTTCGACCGTCCCAAATGGCTACACCTTC	CASSRQTSTVPNGYTF
TRBD2	TRBJ2-3	TRBV20-1	many	TGCAGTGTGGGGGGGGGCACAGATACGCAGTATTTT	CSVGGGTDTQYF
NA	TRBJ1-1	TRBV20-1	few	TGCAGTGCTAGCCGTGATTCGAACACTGAAGCTTTCTTT	CSASRDSNTEAFF
TRBD1	TRBJ1-1	TRBV27	few	TGTGCCAGCAGTTTTAGGGGACAGGGGGCCGCTGAAGCTTTCTTT	CASSFRGQGAAEAFF
TRBD1	TRBJ1-1	TRBV29-1	many	TGCAGCGGGACAAAGGGACAGCAGAACACTGAAGCTTTCTTT	CSGTKGQQNTEAFF
NA	TRBJ1-5	TRBV7-9	NA	TGTGCCAGCAGCGCACGACCGGGGCAGCCCCAGCATTTT	CASSARPGQPQHF
TRBD1	TRBJ1-4	TRBV7-9	many	TGTGCCAGCAGCCCAGGGACAGGGGGCGAGGAAAAACTGTTTTTT	CASSPGTGGEEKLFF
NA	TRBJ2-3	TRBV12-5	NA	TGTGCTAGTGGTTTGGACATCACAGATACGCAGTATTTT	CASGLDITDTQYF
NA	TRBJ1-2	TRBV29-1	NA	TGCAGCGTTGGTACCCCGCCACTAAACTATGGCTACACCTTC	CSVGTPPLNYGYTF
NA	TRBJ1-2	TRBV3-1	many	TGTGCCAGCAGCCAAGGGGGGACATCTAACTATGGCTACACCTTC	CASSQGGTSNYGYTF
NA	TRBJ1-2	TRBV5-5	few	TGTGCCAGCAGCTTGGTCCTTTCTGCGGACGGCTACACCTTC	CASSLVLSADGYTF
NA	TRBJ1-6	TRBV4-3	few	TGCGCCAGCAGCCAAGGACCTGACACGCCGAATTCACCCCTCCACTTT	CASSQGPDTPNSPLHF
TRBD1	TRBJ1-5	TRBV6-5	NA	TGTGCCAGCAGTTCCCGGACAGGGGGGAATGGCAATCAGCCCCAGCATTTT	CASSSRTGGNGNQPQHF
NA	TRBJ1-1	TRBV2	NA	TGTGCCAGCAGTGCAGATTTGAACACTGAAGCTTTCTTT	CASSADLNTEAFF
NA	TRBJ2-1	TRBV7-9	many	TGTGCCAGCAGCTTCACCCGTGAGCGGGCTGAGCAGTTCTTC	CASSFTRERAEQFF
NA	TRBJ2-2	TRBV11-3	NA	TGTGCCAGCAGCTTCCGGGACCCCGGGGAGCTGTTTTTT	CASSFRDPGELFF
NA	TRBJ2-7	TRBV12-3/TRBV12-4	many	TGTGCCAGCAGTCCCATTGGGGGCGGCCACGAGCAGTACTTC	CASSPIGGGHEQYF
TRBD2	TRBJ2-5	TRBV20-1	NA	TGCAGTGCTGTAGCGGGGGGAACGGGAGAGACCCAGTACTTC	CSAVAGGTGETQYF
TRBD1	TRBJ2-7	TRBV7-2	once	TGTGCCAGCAGCTCGGGACAGGGGGGTTCCTACGAGCAGTACTTC	CASSSGQGGSYEQYF
TRBD1	TRBJ2-7	TRBV29-1	few	TGCAGCGTTGAAGCTCGGACAGGGACCGGGGGCGAGCAGTACTTC	CSVEARTGTGGEQYF
NA	TRBJ2-3	TRBV11-2	few	TGTGCCAGCGGAGGGGGAGATACGCAGTATTTT	CASGGGDTQYF
NA	TRBJ2-3	TRBV5-1	few	TGCGCCAGCAGTCGAGGGACTCCAGACACAGATACGCAGTATTTT	CASSRGTPDTDTQYF
NA	TRBJ1-1	TRBV12-3/TRBV12-4	many	TGTGCCAGCAGTCTGGTGGGGAACACTGAAGCTTTCTTT	CASSLVGNTEAFF